The 8 T cell receptor beta chains reported below all come from one sample, sequenced in a study of OX40 agonist ivuxolimab in advanced cancers. This table comes from immunoSEQ multiplex PCR, and its TCRdb copy is limited to in-frame clones, with some not included. The data contain under 25,000 clones, 75% to 90% of them singletons. The sequenced sample was CD4+ or CD8+ T cells sorted from blood, obtained in a trial of the OX40 agonist ivuxolimab. The receptor set was obtained from an adult with an advanced solid tumor such as melanoma, head and neck, liver or kidney cancer.

The rearrangement uses TRBV7-9 and TRBJ2-7, with 10 bases identical to TRBD2. This CDR3 spans 16 amino acids. Unmatched junction bases numbered 8, after V lost 5 bases and J lost 1 base. Per the germline V gene, CDR1 is SEHNR and CDR2 is FQNEAQ (reference sequence). The CDR3 loop is CASSRAGGRSSYEQYF. The DNA for the CDR3 is TGTGCCAGCAGCCGAGCGGGGGGGCGATCATCCTACGAGCAGTACTTC.

The rearrangement joins TRBV4-2 to TRBJ1-5; D is ambiguous. V was cut by 1 base and J by 8 bases, with 18 bases left in between. Germline values: CDR1 LGHNA, CDR2 YNFKEQ. The CDR3 totals 16 residues. The CDR3 loop reads CASSQGSATRVEPQHF. In nucleotides, the CDR3 is TGTGCCAGCAGCCAAGGGAGCGCAACAAGGGTTGAGCCCCAGCATTTT.

The V gene is TRBV7-7, the J gene TRBJ2-2; 13 bases match TRBD2. The CDR3 contains 16 residues. Germline CDR1 reads SSHAT; CDR2 reads FNYEAQ (reference sequence). Trimming cost V 5 bases and J 6 bases; bases outside gene matches: 6. The CDR3: CASSERTSGSPGELFF. The CDR3 region has the DNA TGTGCCAGCAGCGAAAGGACTAGCGGGAGCCCCGGGGAGCTGTTTTTT.

This clone is labeled as medium-sized. J is TRBJ1-5 and V is TRBV7-2; D unclear. Per germline, CDR1 SGHTA and CDR2 FQGNSA. Trimming took off 2 bases at V and 4 bases at J, with 9 bases between the two ends. This CDR3 contains 14 residues. CDR3 sequence: CASSLWADNQPQHF. The DNA of the CDR3 is TGTGCCAGCAGCTTATGGGCCGATAATCAGCCCCAGCATTTT.

V is TRBV19 and J is TRBJ2-7; D possibly corresponds to TRBD1 (5 bases). From germline, CDR1 is LNHDA and CDR2 SQIVND (reference sequence). This CDR3 has 14 residues. V gave up 0 bases and J gave up 6 bases, with 12 bases separating them. As DNA, the CDR3 is TGTGCCAGTAGTATAGATATTTCCAGGGCCGAGCAGTACTTC. Its protein is CASSIDISRAEQYF.

This clone occurred once. The chain has TRBV7-8 and TRBJ1-1; no definite D call. This CDR3 spans 14 amino acids. From germline, CDR1 is SGHVS and CDR2 FQNEAQ. V dropped 4 bases and J dropped 0 bases, with 9 bases sitting between them. The CDR3 nucleotides read TGTGCCAGCAGCTATGACGGGGTGAACACTGAAGCTTTCTTT. Translation: CASSYDGVNTEAFF.

The chain links TRBV18 to TRBJ1-5, with unresolved D. Germline V gives CDR1 KGHSH, CDR2 LQKENI. The V and J ends lost 3 bases and 1 base respectively, with 7 bases between them. The CDR3 has 14 amino acids. This CDR3 reads CASSPGKSNQPQHF. Written as DNA, the CDR3 is TGTGCCAGCTCACCGGGTAAAAGCAATCAGCCCCAGCATTTT.

As DNA, the CDR3 is TGTGCCAGCAGCTTATACGGGACAACCACCGGGGAGCTGTTTTTT. Protein product: CASSLYGTTTGELFF. V usage is TRBV11-2 and J usage is TRBJ2-2; weak D call: TRBD1 (6 bases). CDR1 is SGHAT, CDR2 FQNNGV, per germline. The CDR3 has 15 residues. The germline V and J ends were trimmed by 2 bases and 4 bases, with 11 bases remaining between them. Complete variable domain (other parts from reference TRBV11-2 and TRBJ2-2): EAGVAQSPRYKIIEKRQSVAFWCNPISGHATLYWYQQILGQGPKLLIQFQNNGVVDDSQLPKDRFSAERLKGVDSTLKIQPAKLEDSAVYLCASSLYGTTTGELFFGEGSRLTVL.